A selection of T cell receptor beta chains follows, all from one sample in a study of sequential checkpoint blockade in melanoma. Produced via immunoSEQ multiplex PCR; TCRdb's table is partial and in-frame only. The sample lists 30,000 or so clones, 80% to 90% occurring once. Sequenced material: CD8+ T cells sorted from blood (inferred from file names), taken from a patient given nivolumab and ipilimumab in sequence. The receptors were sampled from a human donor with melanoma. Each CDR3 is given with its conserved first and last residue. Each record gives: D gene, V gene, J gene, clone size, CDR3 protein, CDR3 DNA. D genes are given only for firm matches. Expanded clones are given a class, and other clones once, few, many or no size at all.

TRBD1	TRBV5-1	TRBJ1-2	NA	CASSYGTGEGYGYTF	TGCGCCAGCAGCTATGGGACAGGGGAAGGCTATGGCTACACCTTC
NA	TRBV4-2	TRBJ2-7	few	CASSQGRQTYEQYF	TGTGCCAGCAGCCAAGGCCGACAGACCTACGAGCAGTACTTC
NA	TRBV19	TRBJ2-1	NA	CASSGGPREQFF	TGTGCCAGTAGTGGAGGGCCTCGGGAGCAGTTCTTC
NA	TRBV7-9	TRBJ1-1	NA	CASSHYREAFF	TGTGCCAGCAGTCACTACCGTGAAGCTTTCTTT
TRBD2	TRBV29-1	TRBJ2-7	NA	CSVESSSGLYEQYF	TGCAGCGTTGAATCGTCTAGCGGCCTTTACGAGCAGTACTTC
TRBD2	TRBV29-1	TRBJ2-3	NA	CSVEDVPAGVADTQYF	TGCAGCGTTGAAGATGTGCCAGCGGGAGTGGCAGATACGCAGTATTTT
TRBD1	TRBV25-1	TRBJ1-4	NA	CASSEYKGTEATNEKLFF	TGTGCCAGCAGTGAATATAAAGGGACAGAGGCAACTAATGAAAAACTGTTTTTT
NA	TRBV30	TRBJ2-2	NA	CACLREVSAGELFF	TGTGCCTGCCTTAGGGAGGTCTCGGCCGGGGAGCTGTTTTTT
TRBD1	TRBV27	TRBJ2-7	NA	CASSLQGASYEQYF	TGTGCCAGCAGTTTACAGGGGGCGAGCTACGAGCAGTACTTC
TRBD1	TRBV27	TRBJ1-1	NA	CASSSGTGVDTEAFF	TGTGCCAGCAGTTCTGGCACAGGGGTCGACACTGAAGCTTTCTTT
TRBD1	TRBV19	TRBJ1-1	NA	CASRQPPGTEGTEAFF	TGTGCCAGTAGACAACCTCCAGGGACAGAGGGCACTGAAGCTTTCTTT
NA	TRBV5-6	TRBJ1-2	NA	CASSPLFGGPYGYTF	TGTGCCAGCAGCCCCCTCTTCGGGGGTCCCTATGGCTACACCTTC
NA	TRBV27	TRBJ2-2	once	CASSLSRRRANTGELFF	TGTGCCAGCAGTTTATCCCGCCGCAGGGCGAACACCGGGGAGCTGTTTTTT
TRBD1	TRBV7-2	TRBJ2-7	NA	CASSLGQGDYEQYF	TGTGCCAGCAGCTTAGGACAGGGAGACTACGAGCAGTACTTC
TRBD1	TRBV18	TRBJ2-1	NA	CASSPPDRVGDEQFF	TGTGCCAGCTCACCCCCGGACAGGGTGGGGGATGAGCAGTTCTTC
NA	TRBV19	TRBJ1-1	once	CASSLVPDMNTEAFF	TGTGCCAGTAGCCTCGTGCCAGACATGAACACTGAAGCTTTCTTT
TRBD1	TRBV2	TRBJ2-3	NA	CASRGTGADTQYF	TGTGCCAGCAGAGGGACAGGGGCAGATACGCAGTATTTT
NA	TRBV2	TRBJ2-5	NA	CASSEMGRETQYF	TGTGCCAGCAGTGAGATGGGGAGGGAGACCCAGTACTTC
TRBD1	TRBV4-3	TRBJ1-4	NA	CASSQGSGQRNEKLFF	TGCGCCAGCAGCCAAGGATCGGGACAGAGGAATGAAAAACTGTTTTTT
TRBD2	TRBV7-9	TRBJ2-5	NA	CASSPTLRGGQETQYF	TGTGCCAGCAGCCCCACGTTGCGGGGGGGCCAGGAGACCCAGTACTTC
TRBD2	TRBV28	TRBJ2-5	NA	CASSGLAGVVEQYF	TGTGCCAGCAGCGGACTAGCGGGAGTAGTTGAGCAGTACTTC
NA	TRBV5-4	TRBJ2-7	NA	CASSTRDNSYEQYF	TGTGCCAGCAGCACCCGGGACAACTCCTACGAGCAGTACTTC
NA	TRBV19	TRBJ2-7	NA	CASSASGGRGYEQYF	TGTGCCAGTAGCGCCTCTGGGGGGCGGGGGTACGAGCAGTACTTC
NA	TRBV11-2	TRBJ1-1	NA	CASSFEVPEAFF	TGTGCCAGCAGCTTCGAGGTCCCTGAAGCTTTCTTT
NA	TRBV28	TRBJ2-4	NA	CASSPLGGNIQYF	TGTGCCAGCAGCCCTCTCGGCGGAAACATTCAGTACTTC
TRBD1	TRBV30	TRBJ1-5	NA	CAWSLETGALEAQHF	TGTGCCTGGAGTTTAGAGACAGGGGCCTTGGAGGCCCAGCATTTT
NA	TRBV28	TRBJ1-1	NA	CASSFTRDYTEAFF	TGTGCCAGCAGTTTCACCAGGGATTACACTGAAGCTTTCTTT
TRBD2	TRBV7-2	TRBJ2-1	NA	CASSPTLRTSGHNEQFF	TGTGCCAGCAGCCCTACCCTTAGGACTAGCGGCCACAATGAGCAGTTCTTC
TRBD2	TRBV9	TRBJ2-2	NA	CASSVGVAGALTGELFF	TGTGCCAGCAGCGTAGGGGTAGCGGGAGCACTCACCGGGGAGCTGTTTTTT
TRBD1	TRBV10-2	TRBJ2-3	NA	CASSWTGAFTDTQYF	TGCGCCAGCAGTTGGACAGGGGCGTTCACAGATACGCAGTATTTT
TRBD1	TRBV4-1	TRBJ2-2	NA	CASSHATGGHTGELFF	TGCGCCAGCAGCCACGCCACAGGGGGCCACACCGGGGAGCTGTTTTTT
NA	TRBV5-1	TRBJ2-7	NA	CASSPRSGYEQYF	TGCGCCAGCAGCCCCCGGTCAGGCTACGAGCAGTACTTC
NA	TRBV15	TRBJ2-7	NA	CATSRALEGDSYEQYF	TGTGCCACCAGCAGGGCCCTAGAGGGGGACTCCTACGAGCAGTACTTC
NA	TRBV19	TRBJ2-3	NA	CASSQRSGTDTQYF	TGTGCCAGTAGTCAGCGGTCCGGCACAGATACGCAGTATTTT
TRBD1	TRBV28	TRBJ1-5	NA	CASNPQGGRQPQHF	TGTGCCAGCAACCCCCAGGGGGGCAGGCAGCCCCAGCATTTT
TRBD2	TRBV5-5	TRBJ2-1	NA	CASSSSGGYNEQFF	TGTGCCAGCAGTTCTAGCGGGGGCTACAATGAGCAGTTCTTC
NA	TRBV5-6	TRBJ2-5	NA	CASSLDYWAELVDF	TGTGCCAGCAGCTTGGATTATTGGGCCGAACTAGTTGACTTC
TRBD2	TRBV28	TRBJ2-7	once	CASSLLVRGGAGEQYF	TGTGCCAGCAGCCTACTGGTTCGGGGGGGAGCGGGGGAGCAGTACTTC
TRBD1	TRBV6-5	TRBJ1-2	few	CASSYSRGGADGYTF	TGTGCCAGCAGTTACTCCCGAGGGGGCGCGGACGGCTACACCTTC
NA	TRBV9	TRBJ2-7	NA	CASSVATSSYEQYF	TGTGCCAGCAGCGTAGCAACTAGTTCCTACGAGCAGTACTTC
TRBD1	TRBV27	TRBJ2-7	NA	CASMSWDRSNEQYF	TGTGCCAGCATGTCTTGGGACAGGTCAAACGAGCAGTACTTC
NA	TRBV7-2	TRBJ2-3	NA	CASSLREGRGGTDTQYF	TGTGCCAGCAGCCTACGTGAGGGGAGGGGGGGCACAGATACGCAGTATTTT
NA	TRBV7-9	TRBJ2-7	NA	CASSLGHSSYEQYF	TGTGCCAGCAGCCTCGGACATAGCTCCTACGAGCAGTACTTC
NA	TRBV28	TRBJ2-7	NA	CASSFPPDSYYEQYF	TGTGCCAGCAGTTTCCCTCCGGACAGCTACTACGAGCAGTACTTC
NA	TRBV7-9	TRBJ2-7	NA	CASSLSGQPYEQYF	TGTGCCAGCAGCTTATCCGGACAACCCTACGAGCAGTACTTC